Below, one T cell receptor beta chain is given with its context. The entry originates in a study of CXCR3-negative and CXCR3-positive naive CD8 T cells. The germline V gene has CDR1 SEHNR and CDR2 FQNEAQ (reference sequence). CDR3 length equals 13 residues. Carrying UMI labels, the TRB cDNA libraries were prepared through 5' RACE. Each CDR3 protein gets one entry in TCRdb, which reprocessed the 5' RACE reads and gives no DNA. Here the sample table reports under 85,000 distinct CDR3 sequences. The V and J genes are TRBV7-9 and TRBJ2-7. What was sequenced was naive CXCR3- CD8+ T cells from blood. Subset indicated: CD45RO-CCR7+CD27+CD95- naive CD8+ T cells lacking CXCR3 (TNR3-). The receptor's source is a human donor in good health. Some clones in this sample may be carry-over from other donors' samples. The CDR3 loop is CASSLVPVHEQYF.